Following are 14 T cell receptor beta chains from one sample sequenced in a study of T cell repertoires in breast cancer. Unpaired genes were suppressed by blocking oligonucleotides during a second nested PCR. TCRdb re-called the emulsion pairing reads with MiXCR, one entry per CDR3 protein. The repertoire holds some 590 distinct CDR3 sequences, with approximately 50% as singletons. The expanded emulsion RT-PCR method captured paired alpha and beta chains from CD8+ T cells. Sequencing was performed on CD8+ T cells. Receptors originate from a pool of human donors with breast cancer or a healthy control (not recorded which).

The chain recombines TRBV6-6 with TRBJ2-1; D tentatively reads TRBD1 or TRBD2 (5 bases each). The CDR3 has 16 amino acids. V was pared by 10 bases and J by 5 bases, with 24 bases between. The germline gives CDR1 MNHNY, CDR2 SVGAGI (reference sequence). This CDR3 is CANTLLDPRGDNEQFF. In nucleotides, the CDR3 is TGTGCCAACACCCTATTAGACCCCAGAGGGGACAATGAGCAGTTCTTC.

About this clonotype: A read error is likely, as this CDR3 ends without the conserved phenylalanine or tryptophan. No DNA is shown, since the ends of the CDR3 on it are uncertain; the CDR3 is the one TCRdb lists. The chain carries TRBV7-3 and TRBJ1-2; the D call in the table, TRBD1, was not verified against the DNA. Looked up from germline, CDR1 is SGHTA and CDR2 is FQGTGA. Both ends counted, the CDR3 spans 13 residues. Here the CDR3 reads CARSLKGGYGYTL.

This chain uses TRBV7-6 with TRBJ2-7, with 10 positions matching TRBD2. CDR1 is SGHVS and CDR2 is FNYEAQ in the germline V gene. V shed 4 bases, J shed 0 bases, and the junction held 0 bases outside the gene matches. The CDR3 has 14 residues. This CDR3 is CASSSSGSSYEQYF. The CDR3 coding sequence is TGTGCCAGCAGCTCTAGCGGGAGCTCCTACGAGCAGTACTTC.

This chain joins TRBV28 and TRBJ2-7; the match to TRBD2 covers 8 bases. The germline V gene has CDR1 MDHEN and CDR2 SYDVKM. Trimming at V came to 7 bases and at J to 5 bases, leaving 10 bases not matched to a gene. The CDR3 extends over 14 amino acids. CDR3 protein: CASNSPGGFNEQYF. CDR3 sequence (DNA): TGTGCCAGCAATTCCCCGGGGGGGTTTAACGAGCAGTACTTC. Variable domain in full (rest from reference TRBV28 and TRBJ2-7): DVKVTQSSRYLVKRTGEKVFLECVQDMDHENMFWYRQDPGLGLRLIYFSYDVKMKEKGDIPEGYSVSREKKERFSLILESASTNQTSMYLCASNSPGGFNEQYFGPGTRLTVT.

With respect to this clonotype: One end of the junction fails to match germline, which may point to a read error. The rearrangement links TRBV6-1 to TRBJ1-2; D is undetermined. This CDR3 region has 13 residues. The germline V gene has CDR1 MNHNS and CDR2 SASEGT. The CDR3 loop is CASSEGGPYGYTF. Here the CDR3 DNA reads TGTGCCAGCAGCGAAGGAGGTCCTTATGGCTACACCTTC.

The gene calls are TRBV7-6 and TRBJ1-6; TRBD1 matches at 7 bases. Trimming cost V 5 bases and J 6 bases; bases outside gene matches: 10. CDR1 is SGHVS, CDR2 FNYEAQ, per germline. The CDR3 covers 16 residues. The CDR3 sequence is CASSRHLTGFNSPLHF. In DNA, the CDR3 is TGTGCCAGCAGCAGACATTTGACAGGGTTTAATTCACCCCTCCACTTT.

This clonotype was observed a handful of times. Because it lacks the conserved phenylalanine or tryptophan at the end, this CDR3 is likely a read error. It is unclear where the CDR3 begins or ends on the DNA, so no DNA is shown, and the CDR3 is as TCRdb lists it. The chain joins TRBV7-9 to TRBJ2-2. Termini included, the CDR3 measures 14 amino acids. The germline V gene has CDR1 SEHNR and CDR2 FQNEAQ (reference sequence). CDR3 protein: CASSPRANTGELGG.

Comments on this clonotype: One end of the junction does not line up with germline, which may come from a read error. The rearrangement links TRBV7-2 to TRBJ1-6; D is uncertain. Germline CDR1 reads SGHTA; CDR2 reads FQGNSA. The CDR3 length is 13 residues. CDR3: CASGLELHSPLHF. DNA for the CDR3: TGTGCCAGCGGCTTAGAGTTACACTCACCCCTCCACTTT.

On this clonotype: A junction boundary mismatches the germline segment, possibly from a read error. CDR3 protein: CTSSVEVYPPLHF. The CDR3 DNA follows: TGTACTAGCAGCGTAGAGGTATATCCACCCCTCCACTTT. The chain recombines TRBV7-2 with TRBJ1-6; D ambiguous. The CDR3 loop spans 13 amino acids. Per the germline V gene, CDR1 is SGHTA and CDR2 is FQGNSA.

The J gene is TRBJ2-7, the V gene TRBV7-9; D uncertain. This CDR3 has 14 amino acids. The V and J ends lost 5 bases and 7 bases respectively, with 18 bases between them. The germline V gene encodes CDR1 SEHNR and CDR2 FQNEAQ (reference sequence). The CDR3 loop reads CASSPRANTGEQYF. CDR3 DNA: TGTGCCAGCAGCCCACGGGCGAACACCGGGGAGCAGTACTTC.

In DNA form, the CDR3 reads TGTGCCAGCAGCTTCTATGGGGTGAGGGGAGCAGATACGCAGTATTTT. Translating gives CASSFYGVRGADTQYF. The J gene is TRBJ2-3, the V gene TRBV7-3; tentatively, D is TRBD1 or TRBD2 (5 bases each). The V and J ends lost 3 bases and 4 bases respectively, with 17 bases between them. The CDR3 is made up of 16 amino acids. Germline values: CDR1 SGHTA, CDR2 FQGTGA. The variable domain in full, completed from reference TRBV7-3 and TRBJ2-3, reads GAGVSQTPSNKVTEKGKYVELRCDPISGHTALYWYRQSLGQGPEFLIYFQGTGAADDSGLPNDRFFAVRPEGSVSTLKIQRTERGDSAVYLCASSFYGVRGADTQYFGPGTRLTVL.

V and J are TRBV7-3 and TRBJ2-1; D tentatively reads TRBD1 or TRBD2 (6 bases each). Trimming removed 3 bases from V and 7 bases from J, with 10 bases in between. Germline CDR1 is SGHTA and CDR2 is FQGTGA. The CDR3 has 13 residues. CDR3 region: CASSFKGGNEQFF. The CDR3 bases are TGTGCCAGCAGCTTTAAGGGGGGTAATGAGCAGTTCTTC. The variable domain in full, with the rest retrieved from reference TRBV7-3 and TRBJ2-1, is GAGVSQTPSNKVTEKGKYVELRCDPISGHTALYWYRQSLGQGPEFLIYFQGTGAADDSGLPNDRFFAVRPEGSVSTLKIQRTERGDSAVYLCASSFKGGNEQFFGPGTRLTVL.

On this clonotype: This may come from a read error, since a much larger clone is one base off. This chain uses TRBV4-2 with TRBJ1-1, with D possibly TRBD1 on 5 matching bases. V lost 1 base and J lost 3, with 15 bases in between. Germline V gene data show CDR1 as LGHNA and CDR2 as YNFKEQ. There are 16 residues in the CDR3. This chain's CDR3 is CASSQGTSAGHTEAFF. The CDR3 bases are TGTGCCAGCAGCCAAGGTACCTCGGCAGGGCACACTGAAGCTTTCTTT.

For the CDR3, the DNA is TGTGCCAGCAACGGACGGGCCATTACCCATGAGCAGTTCTTC. This gives the protein CASNGRAITHEQFF. This chain connects TRBV6-2 or TRBV6-3 to TRBJ2-1; D is uncertain. The V gene's germline CDR1 is MNHEY and CDR2 SVGEGT. Trimming shortened V by 7 bases and J by 8 bases, and 18 bases separated the two germline ends. The CDR3 consists of 14 residues.